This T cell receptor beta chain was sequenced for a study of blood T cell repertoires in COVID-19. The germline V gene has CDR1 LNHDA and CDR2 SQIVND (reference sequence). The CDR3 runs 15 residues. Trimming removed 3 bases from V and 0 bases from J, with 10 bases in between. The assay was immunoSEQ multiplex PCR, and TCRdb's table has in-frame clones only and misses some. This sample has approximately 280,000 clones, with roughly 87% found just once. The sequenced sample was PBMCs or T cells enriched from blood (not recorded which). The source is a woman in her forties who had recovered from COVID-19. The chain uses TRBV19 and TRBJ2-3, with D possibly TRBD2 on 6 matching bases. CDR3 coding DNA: TGTGCCAGTAGTATTGAACTAGCTAGCACAGATACGCAGTATTTT. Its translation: CASSIELASTDTQYF.